This TCR beta chain originates from a study of T cell repertoires in cytomegalovirus infection. At the level of the study: Used in the study were CMV epitopes, some recently identified and HLA-C-restricted, others well-studied and HLA-B-restricted. Public TCR beta signatures were indicative of both CMV infection and a matching HLA type. Study findings and constraints: Carriage of CMV together with the relevant HLA was identifiable through cumulative public TCR beta family frequency. Ex vivo, HLA-C-restricted CMV-specific TCR beta clonotypes prevailed over the rest of the response.

Note on this clonotype: The antigen is undetermined.

TCRdb reanalysed the reads using MiXCR and keeps one entry per CDR3 protein. The table has 230,000 or so distinct CDR3 sequences, 35% to 45% seen once. Germline V gene data show CDR1 as MNHNS and CDR2 as SASEGT. V was trimmed by 5 bases and J by 1 base, leaving 11 bases between them. The CDR3 is 15 amino acids. The sample consisted of CD8+ T cells from cultured PBMCs, taken from culture after CMV antigen stimulation. The chain employs TRBV6-1 and TRBJ2-2, with D unclear. This sequence originates from a human donor in good health (CMV status not recorded). Some clones in this sample may be carry-over from other donors' samples. CDR3 sequence (DNA): TGTGCCAGCAGTCCTGAGAACAGGAACACCGGGGAGCTGTTTTTT. Residues: CASSPENRNTGELFF.